The clone carrying this T cell receptor (beta chain) has only a few counts. Its target is not known. This specimen comes from a study of post-analysis software for immune sequencing data. General study findings and limits: Controls showed significantly higher normalized Chao1 diversity than did multiple sclerosis patients. In patients, TRBV5-6, TRBV5-1 and TRBV20-1 belonged to 4 or 5 TRBV segments found more frequently than in controls.

Presence of unique molecular identifiers characterized the TCR beta cDNA libraries. Each sample of 1 to 10 million input T cells yielded 500,000 or so cDNA molecules, so each molecule approximated one T cell. MiXCR was run by TCRdb on the PCR reads, yielding one entry per CDR3 protein. The repertoire holds 380,000 or so distinct CDR3 sequences, about a third seen once, with roughly 12% in the top ten. The CDR3 runs 15 residues. Germline assignment: CDR1 MNHEY and CDR2 SVGAGI. V lost 6 bases and J lost 4, with 18 bases in between. This receptor was taken from a girl aged 10 to 17 with multiple sclerosis. The V call is TRBV6-5, the J call TRBJ1-1; D is perhaps TRBD1 (6 bases). The sample comprised blood. The CDR3: CASSSGTGSSTEAFF. The CDR3 bases are TGTGCCAGCAGCTCCGGAACAGGGTCTTCCACTGAAGCTTTCTTT.